Described below is a single T cell receptor (beta chain) sequence and its context. The antigen remains unidentified. The junction departs from germline at one end; a sequencing error may be responsible. Sequenced by immunoSEQ multiplex PCR; TCRdb stores in-frame clones only, minus some. The table shows 90,000 to 150,000 clones, with around 95% occurring only once. This sample stems from a study of graft-versus-host responses after intestinal transplantation. Looking at the study overall: Grafts were multivisceral, liver-intestinal, or isolated intestinal. Recipients across the board were started on anti-thymocyte globulin induction, then kept on tacrolimus and steroids for two to four years. Findings and limits, study-wide: High graft-versus-host to host-versus-graft T cell clonal ratios marked allografts of patients with graft-donor macrochimerism. Recipient bone marrow held GvH clones, some seen earlier in ileum or blood.

Germline V lookup: CDR1 PRHDT, CDR2 FYEKMQ (reference sequence). The CDR3 totals 13 residues. Specimen: unstimulated CD8+ T cells sorted from spleen or lymph node cells, collected before intestinal transplant. The chain recombines TRBV13 with TRBJ2-5, with D possibly matching TRBD2 (5 bases). Matching the DNA end better, TRBJ2-7 makes the J call doubtful. This TCR derives from a human donor who received an intestinal transplant. The CDR3 nucleotides are TGTGCCACCAGCGGAACCGACGCCTACGAGCAGTACTTC. This encodes CATSGTDAYEQYF.